The source of this TCR beta chain is a study of OX40 agonist ivuxolimab in advanced cancers. The protocol was immunoSEQ multiplex PCR, while the TCRdb copy is restricted to in-frame clones and leaves out a portion. Counted here are over 85,000 clones, approximately 89% occurring once; the ten biggest clones make up less than 0.35%. The V and J ends lost 3 bases and 11 bases, in that order; junction bases with no gene match: 20. The CDR3 spans 17 residues. Germline V gene lookup returns CDR1 SGHNT and CDR2 YYREEE (reference sequence). The rearrangement uses TRBV5-4 and TRBJ2-3; 8 nucleotides align to TRBD2. This clonotype was obtained from an adult with an advanced solid tumor such as melanoma, head and neck, liver or kidney cancer. Sequencing used CD4+ or CD8+ T cells sorted from blood, obtained in a trial of the OX40 agonist ivuxolimab. CDR3 region: CASSYGGLAGSGSMQYF. The DNA for the CDR3 is TGTGCCAGCAGCTACGGAGGACTAGCCGGGTCCGGGAGTATGCAGTATTTT. Filled out from reference TRBV5-4 and TRBJ2-3, the complete variable domain reads ETGVTQSPTHLIKTRGQQVTLRCSSQSGHNTVSWYQQALGQGPQFIFQYYREEENGRGNFPPRFSGLQFPNYSSELNVNALELDDSALYLCASSYGGLAGSGSMQYFGPGTRLTVL.